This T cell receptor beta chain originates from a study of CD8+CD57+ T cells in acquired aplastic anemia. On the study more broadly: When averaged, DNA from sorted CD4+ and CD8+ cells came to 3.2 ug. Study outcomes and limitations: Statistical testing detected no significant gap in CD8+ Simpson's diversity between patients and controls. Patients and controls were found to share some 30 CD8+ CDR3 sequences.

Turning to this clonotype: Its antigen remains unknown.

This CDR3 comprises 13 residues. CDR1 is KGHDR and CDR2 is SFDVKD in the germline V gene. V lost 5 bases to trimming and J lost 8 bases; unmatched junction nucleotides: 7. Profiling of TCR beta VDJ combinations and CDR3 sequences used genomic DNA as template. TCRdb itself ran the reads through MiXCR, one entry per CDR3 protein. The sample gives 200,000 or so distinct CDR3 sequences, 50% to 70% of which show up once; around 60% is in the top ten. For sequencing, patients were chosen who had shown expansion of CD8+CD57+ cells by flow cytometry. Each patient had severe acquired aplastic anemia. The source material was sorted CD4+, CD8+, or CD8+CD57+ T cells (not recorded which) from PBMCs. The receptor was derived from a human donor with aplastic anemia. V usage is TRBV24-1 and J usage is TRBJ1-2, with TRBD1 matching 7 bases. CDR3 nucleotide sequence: TGTGCCACCAGTGCCGAAGGGGGCCGGGGCTACACCTTC. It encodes CATSAEGGRGYTF.